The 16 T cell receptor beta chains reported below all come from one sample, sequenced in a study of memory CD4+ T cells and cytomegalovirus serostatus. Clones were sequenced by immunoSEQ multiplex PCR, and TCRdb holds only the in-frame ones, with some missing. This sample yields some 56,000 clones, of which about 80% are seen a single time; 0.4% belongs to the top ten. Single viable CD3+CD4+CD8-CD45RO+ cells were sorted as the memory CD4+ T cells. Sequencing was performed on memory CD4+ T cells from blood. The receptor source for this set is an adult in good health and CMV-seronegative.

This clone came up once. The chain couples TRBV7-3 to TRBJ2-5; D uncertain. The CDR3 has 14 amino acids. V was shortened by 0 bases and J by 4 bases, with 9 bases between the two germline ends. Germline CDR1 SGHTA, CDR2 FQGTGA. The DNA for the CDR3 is TGTGCCAGCAGCTTAACAAAAGGATCAGAGACCCAGTACTTC. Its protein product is CASSLTKGSETQYF.

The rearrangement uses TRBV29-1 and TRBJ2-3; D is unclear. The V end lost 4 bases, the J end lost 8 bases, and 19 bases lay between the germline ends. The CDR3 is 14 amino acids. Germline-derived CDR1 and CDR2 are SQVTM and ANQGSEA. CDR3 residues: CSVVAGTRHSTQYF. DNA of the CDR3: TGCAGCGTTGTGGCCGGCACCAGGCATTCTACGCAGTATTTT.

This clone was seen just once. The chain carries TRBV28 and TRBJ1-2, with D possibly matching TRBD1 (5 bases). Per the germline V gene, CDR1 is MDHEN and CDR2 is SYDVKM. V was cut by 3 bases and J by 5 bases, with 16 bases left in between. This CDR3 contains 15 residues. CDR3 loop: CASSFGRSGWYGYTF. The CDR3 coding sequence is TGTGCCAGCAGTTTCGGAAGGTCAGGGTGGTATGGCTACACCTTC.

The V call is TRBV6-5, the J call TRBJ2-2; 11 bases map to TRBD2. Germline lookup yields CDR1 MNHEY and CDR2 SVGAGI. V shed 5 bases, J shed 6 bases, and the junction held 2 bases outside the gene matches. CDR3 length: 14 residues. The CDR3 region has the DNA TGTGCCAGCAGTAAGACTAGCGGGGCCGGGGAGCTGTTTTTT. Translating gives CASSKTSGAGELFF.

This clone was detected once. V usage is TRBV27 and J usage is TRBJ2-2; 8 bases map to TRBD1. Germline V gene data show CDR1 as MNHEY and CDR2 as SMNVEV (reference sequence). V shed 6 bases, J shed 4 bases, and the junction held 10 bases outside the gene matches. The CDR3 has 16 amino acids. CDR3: CASRPQTGASTGELFF. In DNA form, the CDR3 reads TGTGCCAGCAGACCCCAGACAGGGGCAAGCACCGGGGAGCTGTTTTTT.

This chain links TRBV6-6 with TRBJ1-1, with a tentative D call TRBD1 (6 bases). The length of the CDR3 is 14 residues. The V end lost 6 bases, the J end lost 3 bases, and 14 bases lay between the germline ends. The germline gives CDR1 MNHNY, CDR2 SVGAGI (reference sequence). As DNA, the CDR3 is TGTGCCAGCAGCCCGATTAGGGGGGACACTGAAGCTTTCTTT. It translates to CASSPIRGDTEAFF.

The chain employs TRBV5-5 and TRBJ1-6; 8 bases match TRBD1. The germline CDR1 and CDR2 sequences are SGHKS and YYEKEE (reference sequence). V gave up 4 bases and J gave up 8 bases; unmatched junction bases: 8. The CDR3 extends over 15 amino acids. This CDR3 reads CASSPSGQVHSPLHF. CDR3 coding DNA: TGTGCCAGCAGCCCGTCGGGACAGGTTCATTCACCCCTCCACTTT.

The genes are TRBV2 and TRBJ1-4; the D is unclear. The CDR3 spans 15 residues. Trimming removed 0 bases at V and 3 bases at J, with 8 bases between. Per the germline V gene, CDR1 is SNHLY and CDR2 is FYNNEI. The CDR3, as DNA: TGTGCCAGCAGTGAAGCGGGGAGGTCTAATGAAAAACTGTTTTTT. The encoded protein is CASSEAGRSNEKLFF.

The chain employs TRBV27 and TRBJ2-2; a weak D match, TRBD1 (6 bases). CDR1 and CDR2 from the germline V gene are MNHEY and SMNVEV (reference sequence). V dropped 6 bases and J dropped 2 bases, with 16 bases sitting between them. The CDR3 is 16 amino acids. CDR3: CASRTSGAINTGELFF. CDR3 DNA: TGTGCCAGCAGGACCTCAGGGGCCATTAACACCGGGGAGCTGTTTTTT.

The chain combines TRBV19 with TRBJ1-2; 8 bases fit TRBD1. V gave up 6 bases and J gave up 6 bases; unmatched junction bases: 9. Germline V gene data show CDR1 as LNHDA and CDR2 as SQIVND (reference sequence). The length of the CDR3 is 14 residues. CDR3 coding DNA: TGTGCCAGTAGCCCTCTGGACAGGGCGAATGGCTACACCTTC. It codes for CASSPLDRANGYTF.

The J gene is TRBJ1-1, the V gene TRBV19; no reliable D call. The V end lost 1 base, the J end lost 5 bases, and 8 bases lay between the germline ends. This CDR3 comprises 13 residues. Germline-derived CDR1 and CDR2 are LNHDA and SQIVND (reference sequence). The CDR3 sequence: CASSIAPGTEAFF. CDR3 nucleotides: TGTGCCAGTAGTATAGCCCCGGGTACTGAAGCTTTCTTT.

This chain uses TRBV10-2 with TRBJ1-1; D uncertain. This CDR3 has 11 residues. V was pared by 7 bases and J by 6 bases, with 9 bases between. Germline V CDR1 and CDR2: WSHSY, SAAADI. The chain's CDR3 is CASKFGPEAFF. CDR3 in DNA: TGCGCCAGCAAGTTCGGCCCTGAAGCTTTCTTT.

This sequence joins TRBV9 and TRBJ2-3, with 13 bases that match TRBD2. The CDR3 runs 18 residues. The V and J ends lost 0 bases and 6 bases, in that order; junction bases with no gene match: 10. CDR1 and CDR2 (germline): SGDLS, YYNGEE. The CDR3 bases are TGTGCCAGCAGCGTAGCACTAGCGGGGGGGCAGCGGCGGGATACGCAGTATTTT. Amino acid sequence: CASSVALAGGQRRDTQYF.

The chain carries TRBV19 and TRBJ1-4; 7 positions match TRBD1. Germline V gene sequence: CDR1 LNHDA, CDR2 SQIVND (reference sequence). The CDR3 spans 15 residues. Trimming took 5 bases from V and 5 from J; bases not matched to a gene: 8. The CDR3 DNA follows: TGTGCCAGTAGTCGTAGACAGGGAAGAAATGAAAAACTGTTTTTT. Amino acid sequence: CASSRRQGRNEKLFF.

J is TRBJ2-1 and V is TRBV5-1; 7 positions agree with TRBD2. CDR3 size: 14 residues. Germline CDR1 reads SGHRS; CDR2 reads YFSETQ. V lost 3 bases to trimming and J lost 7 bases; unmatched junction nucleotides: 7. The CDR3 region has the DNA TGCGCCAGCAGCTCGGGCGGGGGAGGAAATGAGCAGTTCTTC. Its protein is CASSSGGGGNEQFF.

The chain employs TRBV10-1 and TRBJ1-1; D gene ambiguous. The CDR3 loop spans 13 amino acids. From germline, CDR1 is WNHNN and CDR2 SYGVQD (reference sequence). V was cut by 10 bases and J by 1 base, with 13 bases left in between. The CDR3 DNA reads TGCGCCACCTCTGACACTGGGAACACTGAAGCTTTCTTT. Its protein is CATSDTGNTEAFF.